Following are 18 T cell receptor beta chains from one sample sequenced in a study of beta chain features in type 1 diabetes. General observations from the study: All four CD4+ subsets from Type 1 diabetes patients carried moderately but significantly shorter TCRB CDR3s.

These receptors' targets are unknown. The sequenced template was cDNA made from the entire isolated RNA. Here immunoSEQ multiplex PCR was the method, and the copy in TCRdb shows in-frame clones only, minus some. This table holds over 650,000 clones, over 12% found once. Sequencing input: naive CD4+ T cells from blood. The source of these receptors is a man aged 18 to 30 with type 1 diabetes.

This clone has only a few counts. This chain uses TRBV5-1 with TRBJ2-7, with 10 bases that match TRBD1. V shed 0 bases, J shed 5 bases, and the junction held 5 bases outside the gene matches. CDR3 length: 15 residues. Germline loops: CDR1 SGHRS, CDR2 YFSETQ. The CDR3 coding sequence is TGCGCCAGCAGCTTGGCCGGGACAGGGGAAGACGAGCAGTACTTC. The encoded protein is CASSLAGTGEDEQYF.

The chain recombines TRBV9 with TRBJ2-5; no definite D call. The germline CDR1 and CDR2 sequences are SGDLS and YYNGEE. The CDR3 sequence is 14 residues long. The V end was cut by 0 bases, the J end by 5 bases, with 11 bases between. DNA of the CDR3: TGTGCCAGCAGCGTAGCTCAAGGCAGGGAGACCCAGTACTTC. Protein sequence: CASSVAQGRETQYF.

This clone was recorded a few times. The gene calls are TRBV29-1 and TRBJ2-1; 11 positions match TRBD2. Germline CDR1 is SQVTM and CDR2 is ANQGSEA. V lost 6 bases and J lost 15; bases outside the gene matches: 16. CDR3 size: 14 residues. Here the CDR3 reads CSVPGLAGARGGFF. Here the CDR3 DNA reads TGCAGCGTCCCCGGACTAGCGGGCGCGCGGGGAGGGTTCTTC.

There are a few counts of this clone. The J gene is TRBJ2-5, the V gene TRBV28; a possible D gene is TRBD1 (8 bases). CDR1 is MDHEN and CDR2 is SYDVKM in the germline V gene. V lost 6 bases, J lost 5 bases, and 13 bases lay in between. The CDR3 consists of 13 residues. The CDR3 nucleotides read TGTGCCAGCAGAACAGGGGGAGGGGAGACCCAGTACTTC. It specifies CASRTGGGETQYF.

The table lists this clone with a few counts. V is TRBV6-5 and J is TRBJ2-3; D is possibly TRBD2 (5 bases). Germline values: CDR1 MNHEY, CDR2 SVGAGI. V was trimmed by 7 bases and J by 6 bases, leaving 17 bases between them. CDR3 length equals 14 residues. The DNA of the CDR3 is TGTGCCAGCACCAGCGGAGCCGCCGGTGATACGCAGTATTTT. Its translation: CASTSGAAGDTQYF.

In its sample, this clone was seen a few times. This chain links TRBV29-1 with TRBJ1-1; D is unclear. Germline assignment: CDR1 SQVTM and CDR2 ANQGSEA. Trimming stripped 2 bases from V and 2 bases from J, with 18 bases between. This CDR3 is built from 16 residues. The CDR3 sequence: CSVEWRPGRINTEAFF. As DNA, the CDR3 is TGCAGCGTTGAATGGCGCCCGGGCAGGATTAACACTGAAGCTTTCTTT.

The sample holds a few counts of this clone. The chain links TRBV14 to TRBJ2-2; tentative D call: TRBD2 (5 bases). Germline V gives CDR1 SGHDN, CDR2 FVKESK. The CDR3 has 16 residues. The V and J ends lost 4 bases and 4 bases respectively, with 16 bases between them. The CDR3 loop reads CASSLTPPGFTGELFF. The CDR3 DNA reads TGTGCCAGCAGCCTAACTCCCCCGGGGTTCACCGGGGAGCTGTTTTTT.

The CDR3 here is CASSPQVPTNEKLFF. CDR3 in DNA: TGTGCCAGCAGTCCTCAAGTGCCAACTAATGAAAAACTGTTTTTT. The chain uses TRBV6-5 and TRBJ1-4, with unresolved D. The germline gives CDR1 MNHEY, CDR2 SVGAGI. V shed 5 bases and J shed 0 bases, with 10 bases lying between them. CDR3 length: 15 amino acids.

V and J are TRBV5-4 and TRBJ2-5; TRBD1 matches 7 bases. The CDR3 is 16 residues long. The V gene's germline CDR1 is SGHNT and CDR2 YYREEE (reference sequence). Losses at the gene ends were 3 bases for V and 6 bases for J; bases not matched to a gene: 14. The CDR3 DNA sequence: TGTGCCAGCAGCTCCCGGGACAGTGGGGCCTTGAAGACCCAGTACTTC. Amino acid sequence: CASSSRDSGALKTQYF.

The genes are TRBV6-5 and TRBJ1-2; D unresolved. Deletions cut 5 bases from V and 7 bases from J, with 17 bases between. This CDR3 region has 14 residues. CDR1 and CDR2 from the germline V gene are MNHEY and SVGAGI. DNA of the CDR3: TGTGCCAGCAGTACCGCGGTGGCTCCCGGTGGCTACACCTTC. This gives the protein CASSTAVAPGGYTF.

This rearrangement joins TRBV7-2 to TRBJ2-4; D is perhaps TRBD1 (6 bases). The CDR3 is made up of 14 amino acids. V lost 1 base, J lost 7 bases, and 11 bases lay in between. CDR1 SGHTA and CDR2 FQGNSA come from the germline V gene. The DNA of the CDR3 is TGTGCCAGCAGCTTAGTAGGACAGATGAACATTCAGTACTTC. Protein sequence: CASSLVGQMNIQYF.

This clone has just a few counts. V is TRBV2 and J is TRBJ2-5; 8 nucleotides align to TRBD1. The germline CDR1 and CDR2 sequences are SNHLY and FYNNEI. This CDR3 comprises 13 residues. Trimming took 10 bases from V and 1 from J; bases not matched to a gene: 5. CDR3 bases: TGTGCCACCGGACAGGGCGGCCAAGAGACCCAGTACTTC. It is translated as CATGQGGQETQYF.

Of note for this clone: Other DNA sequences from this sample encode an identical CDR3 as well. V gene TRBV2 combines with J gene TRBJ2-7; D is undetermined. Germline values: CDR1 SNHLY, CDR2 FYNNEI. This CDR3 has 12 residues. V was trimmed by 2 bases and J by 4 bases, leaving 6 bases between them. For the CDR3, the DNA is TGTGCCAGCAGTGAATTAGGTTACGAGCAGTACTTC. It yields the protein CASSELGYEQYF. Full variable domain (rest looked up from reference TRBV2 and TRBJ2-7): EPEVTQTPSHQVTQMGQEVILRCVPISNHLYFYWYRQILGQKVEFLVSFYNNEISEKSEIFDDQFSVERPDGSNFTLKIRSTKLEDSAMYFCASSELGYEQYFGPGTRLTVT.

V gene TRBV7-2 combines with J gene TRBJ2-7; a weak D match, TRBD2 (6 bases). Trimming pared 2 bases from V and 10 bases from J, leaving 15 bases between. CDR1 SGHTA and CDR2 FQGNSA come from the germline V gene. This CDR3 region has 13 residues. The CDR3 spells CASSLPPGDAQYF. The CDR3 DNA sequence: TGTGCCAGCAGCTTACCCCCGGGGGACGCTCAGTACTTC.

This clone has a handful of counts. The chain couples TRBV29-1 to TRBJ2-7, with 8 bases identical to TRBD2. The CDR3 has 16 residues. From germline, CDR1 is SQVTM and CDR2 ANQGSEA. The junction had 14 bases not matched to a gene; V was cut back by 0 bases and J by 7 bases. Here the CDR3 DNA reads TGCAGCGTTGAAGATCGGCGGGGGGCACCCTCGGGAGAGCAGTACTTC. It codes for CSVEDRRGAPSGEQYF.

In its sample, this clone was seen a few times. The V and J genes are TRBV9 and TRBJ2-5, with D maybe TRBD1 (6 bases). Germline V gives CDR1 SGDLS, CDR2 YYNGEE. The length of the CDR3 is 14 residues. V lost 0 bases to trimming and J lost 4 bases, with 10 bases between them. The chain's CDR3 is CASSVGRGPETQYF. CDR3 bases: TGTGCCAGCAGCGTAGGCAGGGGCCCAGAGACCCAGTACTTC.

This clone was detected a few times. The rearrangement uses TRBV7-2 and TRBJ1-1; D gene ambiguous. This CDR3 is built from 11 residues. V lost 1 base and J 12 bases, leaving 9 bases between the germline ends. Germline CDR1 is SGHTA and CDR2 is FQGNSA. The chain's CDR3 is CASSLGYLTFF. CDR3 bases: TGTGCCAGCAGCTTAGGGTACTTGACTTTCTTT.

The rearrangement uses TRBV28 and TRBJ2-7; TRBD1 matches at 7 bases. CDR1 is MDHEN, CDR2 SYDVKM, per germline. CDR3 length: 14 residues. V was clipped by 2 bases and J by 5 bases; unmatched bases: 6. CDR3 in amino acids: CASSLDRVDNEQYF. CDR3 bases: TGTGCCAGCAGTTTAGACAGGGTAGATAACGAGCAGTACTTC. Filled out from reference TRBV28 and TRBJ2-7, the complete variable domain reads DVKVTQSSRYLVKRTGEKVFLECVQDMDHENMFWYRQDPGLGLRLIYFSYDVKMKEKGDIPEGYSVSREKKERFSLILESASTNQTSMYLCASSLDRVDNEQYFGPGTRLTVT.